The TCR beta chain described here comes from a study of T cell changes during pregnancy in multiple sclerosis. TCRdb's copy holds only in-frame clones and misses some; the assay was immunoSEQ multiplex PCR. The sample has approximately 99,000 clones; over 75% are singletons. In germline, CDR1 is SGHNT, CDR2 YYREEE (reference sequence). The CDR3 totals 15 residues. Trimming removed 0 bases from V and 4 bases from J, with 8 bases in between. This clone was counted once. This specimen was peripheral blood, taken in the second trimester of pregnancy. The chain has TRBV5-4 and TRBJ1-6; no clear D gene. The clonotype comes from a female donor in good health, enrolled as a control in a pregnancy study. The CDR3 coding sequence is TGTGCCAGCAGCTTGGGGGGAGTTTATAATTCACCCCTCCACTTT. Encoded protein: CASSLGGVYNSPLHF. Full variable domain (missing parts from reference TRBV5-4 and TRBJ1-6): ETGVTQSPTHLIKTRGQQVTLRCSSQSGHNTVSWYQQALGQGPQFIFQYYREEENGRGNFPPRFSGLQFPNYSSELNVNALELDDSALYLCASSLGGVYNSPLHFGNGTRLTVT.